Following are 25 T cell receptor beta chains from one sample sequenced in a study of blood T cell repertoires in COVID-19 (dated by TCRdb to 2018 to 2021). The library was prepared using the immunoSEQ multiplex PCR assay. The table comes from immuneACCESS by way of TCRdb, which keeps in-frame sequences with V and J called. Part of the clones is missing from these tables; in studies checked, under half for an unresolved V gene and the rest for unknown reasons. Across this sample there are fewer than 300,000 clones, with nearly 85% seen only once. In total, the top ten clones hold 7.5% to 9% of the sample. The sample consisted of peripheral blood. All receptors derive from a human donor in a cohort sampled during active COVID-19.

V is TRBV20-1 and J is TRBJ2-7; 7 nucleotides line up with TRBD1. Germline V gene sequence: CDR1 DFQATT, CDR2 SNEGSKA (reference sequence). This CDR3 comprises 12 residues. The ends lost 4 bases at V and 7 bases at J; junction bases unmatched: 7. This chain's CDR3 is CSAIDGTEEQYF. Here the CDR3 DNA reads TGCAGTGCTATTGATGGGACAGAAGAGCAGTACTTC.

This chain links TRBV7-6 with TRBJ2-3; no definite D call. This CDR3 is 14 amino acids long. Germline V gene lookup returns CDR1 SGHVS and CDR2 FNYEAQ. Trimming stripped 1 base from V and 2 bases from J, with 7 bases between. The CDR3 sequence is CASSLGPLTDTQYF. The CDR3 nucleotides read TGTGCCAGCAGCTTAGGGCCTCTCACAGATACGCAGTATTTT.

The rearrangement joins TRBV7-3 to TRBJ2-3, with D maybe TRBD1 (6 bases). The CDR3 loop spans 17 amino acids. V gave up 2 bases and J gave up 5 bases, with 20 bases separating them. Germline-derived CDR1 and CDR2 are SGHTA and FQGTGA. CDR3 sequence (DNA): TGTGCCAGCAGCTTATACCGTCTGGGACAATCGATAGATACGCAGTATTTT. Its protein is CASSLYRLGQSIDTQYF.

This clone was seen a single time. This chain connects TRBV3-1 (or the pseudogene TRBV3-2) to TRBJ1-1; D may be TRBD1 (5 bases). Germline values: CDR1 LGHDT, CDR2 YNNKEL (reference sequence). V lost 4 bases, J lost 5 bases, and 11 bases lay in between. The CDR3 extends over 13 amino acids. The DNA of the CDR3 is TGTGCCAGCAGCCTCCGGTCAGGGACTGAAGCTTTCTTT. Its translation is CASSLRSGTEAFF.

V usage is TRBV2 and J usage is TRBJ2-5; 13 nucleotides align to TRBD2. With 1 base clipped from V and 4 bases from J, the junction kept 9 bases outside the gene matches. The germline V gene has CDR1 SNHLY and CDR2 FYNNEI. The length of the CDR3 is 18 residues. The CDR3 sequence: CASSEGRLAGGEGETQYF. The CDR3 bases are TGTGCCAGCAGTGAAGGAAGACTAGCGGGGGGAGAAGGAGAGACCCAGTACTTC.

This clone appeared once. The chain recombines TRBV18 with TRBJ2-1; 9 bases are a match to TRBD2. The CDR3 covers 14 residues. Germline V gene sequence: CDR1 KGHSH, CDR2 LQKENI. The junction had 2 bases not matched to a gene; V was cut back by 3 bases and J by 5 bases. As DNA, the CDR3 is TGTGCCAGCTCACCGGGGACTAGCCACAATGAGCAGTTCTTC. As protein: CASSPGTSHNEQFF.

This clone was counted a few times. The CDR3 nucleotides are TGTGCCAGCAGGGGACAGAGCTCTGAAGCTTTCTTT. Translated, it gives CASRGQSSEAFF. The chain has TRBV3-1 (or the pseudogene TRBV3-2) and TRBJ1-1; the match to TRBD1 covers 7 bases. CDR3 size: 12 residues. The ends lost 6 bases at V and 6 bases at J; junction bases unmatched: 4. CDR1 and CDR2 from the germline V gene are LGHDT and YNNKEL (reference sequence).

The rearrangement joins TRBV7-9 to TRBJ2-2; the D is unclear. Looked up from germline, CDR1 is SEHNR and CDR2 is FQNEAQ (reference sequence). This CDR3 is built from 12 residues. Trimming removed 5 bases at V and 4 bases at J, with 5 bases between. The CDR3 nucleotides are TGTGCCAGCAGCCTGTCCACCGGGGAGCTGTTTTTT. Its translation: CASSLSTGELFF. The full variable domain, with the rest looked up from reference TRBV7-9 and TRBJ2-2, is DTGVSQNPRHKITKRGQNVTFRCDPISEHNRLYWYRQTLGQGPEFLTYFQNEAQLEKSRLLSDRFSAERPKGSFSTLEIQRTEQGDSAMYLCASSLSTGELFFGEGSRLTVL.

J is TRBJ2-1 and V is TRBV7-3; D may be TRBD2 (7 bases). V was cut by 0 bases and J by 9 bases, with 18 bases left in between. Per the germline V gene, CDR1 is SGHTA and CDR2 is FQGTGA. The CDR3 sequence is 16 residues long. The CDR3 here is CASSLTLGGRAGEQFF. Written as DNA, the CDR3 is TGTGCCAGCAGCTTAACGTTGGGGGGGCGAGCCGGTGAGCAGTTCTTC. The full variable domain, rest sourced from reference TRBV7-3 and TRBJ2-1, is GAGVSQTPSNKVTEKGKYVELRCDPISGHTALYWYRQSLGQGPEFLIYFQGTGAADDSGLPNDRFFAVRPEGSVSTLKIQRTERGDSAVYLCASSLTLGGRAGEQFFGPGTRLTVL.

The count of this clone is one. One end of the junction fails to match germline, which may point to a read error. The rearrangement uses TRBV20-1 and TRBJ2-7; 12 positions match TRBD2. This CDR3 region has 11 residues. Per the germline V gene, CDR1 is DFQATT and CDR2 is SNEGSKA (reference sequence). The CDR3 protein is CGTSGQYEQYF. For the CDR3, the DNA is TGTGGGACTAGCGGGCAATACGAGCAGTACTTC.

This clone was picked up a small number of times. The chain recombines TRBV19 with TRBJ2-3, with a weak D call TRBD1 (6 bases). The CDR3 sequence is 15 residues long. The V and J ends lost 4 bases and 0 bases respectively, with 11 bases between them. Germline CDR1 reads LNHDA; CDR2 reads SQIVND (reference sequence). CDR3: CASSNYRVSTDTQYF. The CDR3 coding sequence is TGTGCCAGTAGTAATTACAGGGTGAGCACAGATACGCAGTATTTT.

The rearrangement links TRBV2 to TRBJ2-3; TRBD2 aligns across 8 bases. Germline V gives CDR1 SNHLY, CDR2 FYNNEI. J lost 0 bases, V lost 7 bases, and 6 bases had no gene match. The CDR3 has 15 residues. The CDR3 here is CASTQLAASTDTQYF. CDR3 bases: TGTGCCAGCACCCAACTAGCGGCGAGCACAGATACGCAGTATTTT.

This rearrangement joins TRBV10-2 to TRBJ1-3; D possibly corresponds to TRBD1 (5 bases). V lost 0 bases and J 0 bases, leaving 15 bases between the germline ends. The CDR3 length is 18 residues. The germline V gene encodes CDR1 WSHSY and CDR2 SAAADI. The CDR3 loop reads CASSESSPGLISGNTIYF. CDR3 DNA sequence: TGCGCCAGCAGTGAGTCTAGTCCGGGACTGATCTCTGGAAACACCATATATTTT.

The V gene is TRBV6-2 or TRBV6-3, the J gene TRBJ1-2; 8 bases agree with TRBD1. CDR3 size: 15 residues. V gave up 6 bases and J gave up 4 bases; unmatched junction bases: 10. Per germline, CDR1 MNHEY and CDR2 SVGEGT. The CDR3 loop is CASSPGQGGGYGYTF. CDR3 DNA: TGTGCCAGCAGCCCCGGACAGGGCGGAGGCTATGGCTACACCTTC.

The rearrangement uses TRBV6-5 and TRBJ1-1; D remains unclear. Between the trimmed V and J ends, which lost 0 bases and 1 base, there was a span of 9 bases. The CDR3 contains 15 residues. Looked up from germline, CDR1 is MNHEY and CDR2 is SVGAGI. The chain's CDR3 is CASSYSETANTEAFF. As DNA, the CDR3 is TGTGCCAGCAGTTACTCGGAGACGGCGAACACTGAAGCTTTCTTT.

The chain employs TRBV25-1 and TRBJ1-4; D unresolved. V lost 6 bases and J lost 8, with 13 bases in between. The length of the CDR3 is 13 residues. CDR1 and CDR2 (germline): MGHDK, SYGVNS. The CDR3 region is CASRRLGREKLFF. DNA of the CDR3: TGTGCCAGCAGGAGACTCGGGAGAGAAAAACTGTTTTTT.

This chain connects TRBV6-2 or TRBV6-3 to TRBJ1-2; unclear D gene. Trimming shortened V by 2 bases and J by 6 bases, and 13 bases separated the two germline ends. This CDR3 contains 14 residues. Germline loops: CDR1 MNHEY, CDR2 SVGEGT. The CDR3 is CASSYSVSSDGYTF. CDR3 nucleotide sequence: TGTGCCAGCAGTTACAGTGTTAGCTCGGATGGCTACACCTTC.

In its sample, this clone was seen once. This rearrangement joins TRBV24-1 to TRBJ2-1; no firm D call. The CDR3 sequence is 13 residues long. CDR1 and CDR2 from the germline V gene are KGHDR and SFDVKD. V was clipped by 1 base and J by 10 bases, with 10 bases between them. CDR3 region: CATSDLVPGEQFF. CDR3 DNA sequence: TGTGCCACCAGTGATTTAGTGCCAGGCGAGCAGTTCTTC.

The chain couples TRBV9 to TRBJ2-1; 8 bases are a match to TRBD2. CDR3 length: 16 amino acids. J was trimmed by 0 bases and V by 5 bases; bases with no gene match: 7. Germline loops: CDR1 SGDLS, CDR2 YYNGEE. CDR3 DNA: TGTGCCAGCAGTTATTTAGCGGGGAGCTCCTACAATGAGCAGTTCTTC. Its protein is CASSYLAGSSYNEQFF.

The chain combines TRBV12-3 or TRBV12-4 with TRBJ2-7; D gene uncertain. CDR3 length equals 13 residues. Trimming pared 4 bases from V and 4 bases from J, leaving 11 bases between. CDR3 in amino acids: CASSSNSGYEQYF. The DNA for the CDR3 is TGTGCCAGCAGTTCCAACTCGGGTTACGAGCAGTACTTC.

CDR3 bases: TGTGCCAGCACCTCCGAGTGGAGGCGTGGCTACACCTTC. As protein: CASTSEWRRGYTF. The chain employs TRBV12-3 or TRBV12-4 and TRBJ1-2; D not certain. The V end lost 7 bases, the J end lost 7 bases, and 16 bases lay between the germline ends. The CDR3 is 13 residues long.

The V call is TRBV6-5, the J call TRBJ1-1, with 9 positions matching TRBD1. V shed 2 bases and J 5 bases; nucleotides not matched to a gene: 6. Germline-derived CDR1 and CDR2 are MNHEY and SVGAGI. The CDR3 totals 15 residues. DNA for the CDR3: TGTGCCAGCAGTTACGGGACAGGGTATCTTACTGAAGCTTTCTTT. Protein sequence: CASSYGTGYLTEAFF.

The J gene is TRBJ2-3, the V gene TRBV6-5; D is uncertain. This CDR3 region has 15 residues. The germline V gene encodes CDR1 MNHEY and CDR2 SVGAGI. V lost 4 bases and J 2 bases, leaving 13 bases between the germline ends. CDR3 nucleotide sequence: TGTGCCAGCAGTTCCGAGCGTGGCCACACAGATACGCAGTATTTT. It yields the protein CASSSERGHTDTQYF.

The chain has TRBV2 and TRBJ2-7; tentatively, D is TRBD2 (5 bases). There are 13 residues in the CDR3. CDR1 SNHLY and CDR2 FYNNEI come from the germline V gene. Trimming stripped 3 bases from V and 4 bases from J, with 10 bases between. The CDR3 loop reads CASSDGGWYEQYF. The CDR3 DNA reads as TGTGCCAGCAGTGACGGCGGGTGGTACGAGCAGTACTTC.

The chain uses TRBV10-2 and TRBJ2-7; perhaps TRBD1 as D (5 bases). Trimming left V 5 bases short and J 6 bases short, with 17 bases between. The CDR3 extends over 14 amino acids. Germline V gene data show CDR1 as WSHSY and CDR2 as SAAADI. The CDR3 spells CASSLAGPSSEQYF. The CDR3 DNA sequence: TGCGCCAGCAGTCTCGCAGGGCCAAGTTCCGAGCAGTACTTC.